The next 13 T cell receptor beta chains were all read from a single sample in a study of shared clonotypes between healthy human individuals. Here immunoSEQ multiplex PCR was the method, and the copy in TCRdb shows in-frame clones only, minus some. The sample lists 2 million or so clones, just under 95% occurring once. CD8 cells regarded as naive lacked CD45RO, were positively chosen for CCR7, and omitted terminally differentiated effector memory CD45RA+ cells. The sequencing sample was made of naive CD8+ T cells sorted from blood. All receptors derive from a man younger than 30 in good health.

The chain recombines TRBV7-9 with TRBJ2-2; the match to TRBD2 covers 12 bases. The junction had 10 bases not matched to a gene; V was cut back by 4 bases and J by 7 bases. Germline lookup yields CDR1 SEHNR and CDR2 FQNEAQ (reference sequence). This CDR3 comprises 17 residues. CDR3 residues: CASSSAGTSGQYGELFF. The CDR3 DNA reads as TGTGCCAGCAGCTCTGCCGGGACTAGCGGGCAGTACGGGGAGCTGTTTTTT.

This clone was observed once. The J gene is TRBJ2-4, the V gene TRBV10-3; D gene uncertain. The CDR3 length is 12 residues. CDR1 and CDR2 (germline): ENHRY, SYGVKD. V lost 3 bases to trimming and J lost 7 bases, with 7 bases between them. The CDR3 coding sequence is TGTGCCATCAGTGACAGTTTCAACATTCAGTACTTC. Encoded protein: CAISDSFNIQYF.

This clone has more than one count but fewer than ten. CDR3 in DNA: TGCGCCAGCAGCCAAGATTTCGGTTATGGCTACACCTTC. Its translation is CASSQDFGYGYTF. This sequence joins TRBV4-3 and TRBJ1-2; D call uncertain. Trimming shortened V by 0 bases and J by 5 bases, and 7 bases separated the two germline ends. Germline CDR1 reads LGHNA; CDR2 reads YSLEER. The CDR3 is made up of 13 amino acids.

This chain links TRBV6-5 with TRBJ1-4; D is unresolved. Germline CDR1 reads MNHEY; CDR2 reads SVGAGI. The CDR3 spans 14 residues. Trimming removed 8 bases from V and 6 bases from J, with 16 bases in between. The CDR3 protein is CASRSLMSDEKLFF. Written as DNA, the CDR3 is TGTGCCAGCCGTTCCCTGATGTCGGATGAAAAACTGTTTTTT.

The chain is built from TRBV6-5 and TRBJ2-1; D possibly matches TRBD1 or TRBD2 (6 bases each). Germline V lookup: CDR1 MNHEY, CDR2 SVGAGI. V lost 4 bases to trimming and J lost 9 bases, with 19 bases between them. CDR3 size: 15 residues. The CDR3 coding sequence is TGTGCCAGCAGTTCCCCCGGGGGCCCACGCGGTGAGCAGTTCTTC. It yields the protein CASSSPGGPRGEQFF.

The chain is built from TRBV30 and TRBJ2-7; D tentatively fits TRBD1 or TRBD2 (5 bases each). V lost 2 bases and J lost 4, with 12 bases in between. This CDR3 has 13 residues. Looked up from germline, CDR1 is GTSNPN and CDR2 is SVGIG (reference sequence). The CDR3 coding sequence is TGTGCCTGGAGTTCGGGGCTAACGTACGAGCAGTACTTC. Its protein product is CAWSSGLTYEQYF.

With regard to this clone: At one boundary the junction diverges from the germline segment, which might be a read error. J is TRBJ2-5 and V is TRBV2; D may be TRBD1 or TRBD2 (6 bases each). The CDR3 contains 16 residues. Germline V gives CDR1 SNHLY, CDR2 FYNNEI. CDR3 nucleotides: TGTGTCAGCAGTGACCGTGTCCGGGGGCGCGCAGAGACCCAGTACTTC. Translated, it gives CVSSDRVRGRAETQYF.

The chain links TRBV30 to TRBJ1-4, with 12 bases fitting TRBD1. The V gene's germline CDR1 is GTSNPN and CDR2 SVGIG (reference sequence). The CDR3 sequence is 16 residues long. V gave up 2 bases and J gave up 7 bases; unmatched junction bases: 8. CDR3 DNA: TGTGCCTGGAGTCTTGGGACAGGGGGCGACGGTGAAAAACTGTTTTTT. This codes for CAWSLGTGGDGEKLFF.

The V call is TRBV30, the J call TRBJ2-3, with 8 bases identical to TRBD2. This CDR3 spans 15 amino acids. Germline CDR1 is GTSNPN and CDR2 is SVGIG (reference sequence). V gave up 2 bases and J gave up 5 bases; unmatched junction bases: 9. DNA of the CDR3: TGTGCCTGGAGTCGGACGGGGGGGAGTAGAGATACGCAGTATTTT. Amino acid sequence: CAWSRTGGSRDTQYF.

The rearrangement uses TRBV27 and TRBJ2-1; D unclear. CDR1 MNHEY and CDR2 SMNVEV come from the germline V gene (reference sequence). Trimming left V 5 bases short and J 6 bases short, with 8 bases between. The CDR3 runs to 12 residues. CDR3 in amino acids: CASSPNGNEQFF. The DNA for the CDR3 is TGTGCCAGCAGTCCCAACGGCAATGAGCAGTTCTTC.

As DNA, the CDR3 is TGTGCCACCAGCAGAGAGTTCGCCGGCACAGATACGCAGTATTTT. This codes for CATSREFAGTDTQYF. This rearrangement joins TRBV15 to TRBJ2-3; D call uncertain. The germline V and J ends were trimmed by 0 bases and 1 base, with 8 bases remaining between them. CDR3 length: 15 amino acids. Germline V gene data show CDR1 as LNHNV and CDR2 as YYDKDF (reference sequence).

CDR3 amino acids: CASSPRGDTSNYGYTF. The CDR3 region has the DNA TGCGCCAGCAGCCCCCGTGGGGACACCTCTAACTATGGCTACACCTTC. The chain links TRBV4-1 to TRBJ1-2, with D maybe TRBD1 (6 bases). Germline assignment: CDR1 MGHRA and CDR2 YSYEKL. V was pared by 4 bases and J by 0 bases, with 15 bases between. The CDR3 contains 16 residues.

The gene calls are TRBV6-6 and TRBJ2-3; D gene uncertain. This CDR3 region has 12 residues. Germline V gene sequence: CDR1 MNHNY, CDR2 SVGAGI (reference sequence). The V end was cut by 2 bases, the J end by 9 bases, with 9 bases between. The CDR3 protein is CASSYGPETQYF. DNA of the CDR3: TGTGCCAGCAGTTACGGACCGGAAACGCAGTATTTT.